The rows below give T cell receptor beta chains drawn from one sample of a study of CD8 T cells in ankylosing spondylitis. TCRdb called the 5' RACE reads again in MiXCR, with one record for every CDR3 protein. The sample holds 450,000 to 550,000 distinct CDR3 sequences; about 5% are singletons and the top ten take under 4.5%. Sequencing was carried out using blood, either unsorted or a sorted T cell fraction (not recorded which). The receptor source for this set is a male donor with ankylosing spondylitis. The CDR3 runs from the conserved cysteine through the conserved F or W. The D gene is left open where the match is weak. Rows give clone size only sometimes, using once, few, many, or a class for an expanded clone.

J gene: TRBJ2-6; CDR3 length: 16; V gene: TRBV5-1; D gene: .; clone size: .; CDR3 DNA: TGCGCCAGCAGCTTGGCAGGAAGTTCTGGGGCCAACGTCCTGACTTTC; CDR3 protein: CASSLAGSSGANVLTF
J gene: TRBJ1-6; CDR3 length: 14; V gene: TRBV20-1; D gene: .; clone size: many; CDR3 DNA: TGCAGTGCTAGAGATCTCAGGGGTAATTCACCCCTCCACTTT; CDR3 protein: CSARDLRGNSPLHF
J gene: TRBJ2-1; CDR3 length: 14; V gene: TRBV24-1; D gene: .; clone size: many; CDR3 DNA: TGTGCCACCAGTGATCACGGGACAATCGGTGAGCAGTTCTTC; CDR3 protein: CATSDHGTIGEQFF
J gene: TRBJ2-1; CDR3 length: 13; V gene: TRBV7-2; D gene: .; clone size: .; CDR3 DNA: TGTGCCAGCAGCCTACAGTTGGCGAATGAGCAGTTCTTC; CDR3 protein: CASSLQLANEQFF
J gene: TRBJ1-3; CDR3 length: 16; V gene: TRBV9; D gene: TRBD1; clone size: many; CDR3 DNA: TGTGCCAGCAGCGTTACGGGACAGGGGACTGGAAACACCATATATTTT; CDR3 protein: CASSVTGQGTGNTIYF
J gene: TRBJ2-1; CDR3 length: 15; V gene: TRBV20-1; D gene: .; clone size: many; CDR3 DNA: TGCAGTGCTAGATCACCTTATAGGAGGGTAGATGAGCAGTTCTTC; CDR3 protein: CSARSPYRRVDEQFF
J gene: TRBJ1-3; CDR3 length: 16; V gene: TRBV18; D gene: .; clone size: few; CDR3 DNA: TGTGCCAGCTCACCCAGGAGGGATTTCTCTGGAAACACCATATATTTT; CDR3 protein: CASSPRRDFSGNTIYF
J gene: TRBJ2-5; CDR3 length: 12; V gene: TRBV29-1; D gene: .; clone size: many; CDR3 DNA: TGCAGCGTTGGGGGCACCGAGGAGACCCAGTACTTC; CDR3 protein: CSVGGTEETQYF
J gene: TRBJ2-2; CDR3 length: 17; V gene: TRBV7-2; D gene: .; clone size: many; CDR3 DNA: TGTGCCAGCAGCTTAAGTGGGTGGCCCGCTAGGACCGGGGAGCTGTTTTTT; CDR3 protein: CASSLSGWPARTGELFF
J gene: TRBJ1-2; CDR3 length: 14; V gene: TRBV5-5; D gene: .; clone size: many; CDR3 DNA: TGTGCCAGCAGCCCTACCCGGGACCGTGTTTTGGGGCGCTTC; CDR3 protein: CASSPTRDRVLGRF
J gene: TRBJ1-1; CDR3 length: 14; V gene: TRBV7-2; D gene: .; clone size: many; CDR3 DNA: TGTGCCAGCAGCTTAACGGACGGGTACACTGAAGCTTTCTTT; CDR3 protein: CASSLTDGYTEAFF
J gene: TRBJ2-3; CDR3 length: 12; V gene: TRBV29-1; D gene: .; clone size: many; CDR3 DNA: TGCAGCGTTGAAGATTCCCGGGATACGCAGTATTTT; CDR3 protein: CSVEDSRDTQYF
J gene: TRBJ1-5; CDR3 length: 14; V gene: TRBV5-6; D gene: TRBD1; clone size: many; CDR3 DNA: TGTGCCAGCAGCTTCTGGGACAGGGAGTCCCCCCAGCATTTT; CDR3 protein: CASSFWDRESPQHF
J gene: TRBJ2-5; CDR3 length: 12; V gene: TRBV7-2; D gene: .; clone size: many; CDR3 DNA: TGTGCCAGCAGCTCAGCATGGGAGACCCAGTACTTC; CDR3 protein: CASSSAWETQYF
J gene: TRBJ2-5; CDR3 length: 15; V gene: TRBV6-5; D gene: .; clone size: few; CDR3 DNA: TGTGCCAGCAGTTACGGAGGGGGGGGAGCAGAGACCCAGTACTTC; CDR3 protein: CASSYGGGGAETQYF
J gene: TRBJ2-5; CDR3 length: 12; V gene: TRBV5-1; D gene: .; clone size: .; CDR3 DNA: TGCGCCAGCAGCTTGGAGGGTAGCCCCCAGTACTTC; CDR3 protein: CASSLEGSPQYF
J gene: TRBJ2-7; CDR3 length: 11; V gene: TRBV12-3/TRBV12-4; D gene: .; clone size: .; CDR3 DNA: TGTGCCAGCTCCAGGGGCCCTAGTCGGTACTTC; CDR3 protein: CASSRGPSRYF
J gene: TRBJ2-5; CDR3 length: 13; V gene: TRBV20-1; D gene: .; clone size: many; CDR3 DNA: TGCAGTGCTGTTACTAGGGGGGGGGAGACCCAGTACTTC; CDR3 protein: CSAVTRGGETQYF
J gene: TRBJ2-5; CDR3 length: 10; V gene: TRBV29-1; D gene: .; clone size: many; CDR3 DNA: TGCAGCGTAAGAAAAGAGACCCAGTACTTC; CDR3 protein: CSVRKETQYF
J gene: TRBJ2-1; CDR3 length: 16; V gene: TRBV6-5; D gene: .; clone size: few; CDR3 DNA: TGTGCCAGCAGTTACATCCCTCAAAGGGGGGTCAATGAGCAGTTCTTC; CDR3 protein: CASSYIPQRGVNEQFF
J gene: TRBJ2-1; CDR3 length: 13; V gene: TRBV7-9; D gene: .; clone size: many; CDR3 DNA: TGTGCCAGCAGGCGGGACTCCTCCAATGAGCAGTTCTTC; CDR3 protein: CASRRDSSNEQFF
J gene: TRBJ2-5; CDR3 length: 13; V gene: TRBV20-1; D gene: .; clone size: few; CDR3 DNA: TGCAGTGCTAGGAAGGACAACCAAGAGACCCAGTACTTC; CDR3 protein: CSARKDNQETQYF
J gene: TRBJ1-4; CDR3 length: 14; V gene: TRBV7-8; D gene: .; clone size: many; CDR3 DNA: TGTGCCAGCAGCTTTAGCCGGTGGGCTGAAAAACTGTTTTTT; CDR3 protein: CASSFSRWAEKLFF
J gene: TRBJ2-1; CDR3 length: 16; V gene: TRBV5-1; D gene: TRBD2; clone size: many; CDR3 DNA: TGCGCCAGCAGCCTTATGCTAGCGGGAGGCTTCAATGAGCAGTTCTTC; CDR3 protein: CASSLMLAGGFNEQFF
J gene: TRBJ2-5; CDR3 length: 15; V gene: TRBV5-1; D gene: TRBD2; clone size: many; CDR3 DNA: TGCGCCAGCCGATCCGGGACTAGCGGCACGGAGACCCAGTACTTC; CDR3 protein: CASRSGTSGTETQYF
J gene: TRBJ1-6; CDR3 length: 15; V gene: TRBV28; D gene: .; clone size: many; CDR3 DNA: TGTGCCAGCAGGATCACCGGGAGGAAGAATTCACCCCTCCACTTT; CDR3 protein: CASRITGRKNSPLHF
J gene: TRBJ2-1; CDR3 length: 12; V gene: TRBV20-1; D gene: TRBD2; clone size: many; CDR3 DNA: TGCAGTGCAACTAGACTAGCGGGGGGGAAGTTCTTC; CDR3 protein: CSATRLAGGKFF
J gene: TRBJ1-1; CDR3 length: 14; V gene: TRBV28; D gene: TRBD1; clone size: many; CDR3 DNA: TGTGCCAGCAGTTCTACCGGGACAGGGTCTGAAGCTTTCTTT; CDR3 protein: CASSSTGTGSEAFF
J gene: TRBJ1-4; CDR3 length: 13; V gene: TRBV12-3/TRBV12-4; D gene: .; clone size: many; CDR3 DNA: TGTGCCAGCACCCTGGGGTCAGGGGAAAAACTGTTTTTT; CDR3 protein: CASTLGSGEKLFF